Here is one TCR beta chain with its context. The antigen remains undetermined. V lost 4 bases to trimming and J lost 5 bases, with 20 bases between them. CDR1 and CDR2 from the germline V gene are MNHNS and SASEGT. This CDR3 spans 16 amino acids. This sample stems from a study of lymphopenia after photon versus proton radiotherapy. Here immunoSEQ multiplex PCR was the method, and the copy in TCRdb shows in-frame clones only, minus some. The data hold 65,000 to 90,000 clones, with 80% to 95% observed a single time. Points from the study as a whole: Post-nadir diversity loss with photons came from oligoclonal expansion, particularly CD8+ Temra cells.

This clonotype originated in a woman in her thirties or forties with cholangiocarcinoma. The sequenced sample was peripheral blood, obtained from a patient treated with photon-based radiotherapy. V and J are TRBV6-1 and TRBJ1-1; perhaps TRBD1 as D (6 bases). The DNA for the CDR3 is TGTGCCAGCAGTGCTGGTATCGGAGGGGGAGGGACTGAAGCTTTCTTT. This translates into CASSAGIGGGGTEAFF.